This T cell receptor beta chain is from a study of patients and donors after allogeneic stem cell transplantation (dated by TCRdb to the early 2020s). With regard to this clonotype: The antigen it binds to is not known. One end of the junction fails to match germline, which may point to a read error.

According to the germline V gene (reference sequence), CDR1 reads SGHNT and CDR2 reads YYREEE. The CDR3 runs 14 amino acids, cysteine and phenylalanine included. The DNA shown is the 42-base CDR3, in frame from base 1. Library method: RT-PCR. Sequencing was carried out with a NextSeq 550. The public reads were reanalyzed by TCRdb: fastp trimming at Q25, MiXCR alignment, in-frame beta chains only. Merged by CDR3 protein, the rows form single entries marked with the most common genes and DNA. Counted in this sample were approximately 98,000 distinct CDR3 sequences; 35% of them appeared once. The ten biggest clones cover around 30% of the sample.

This receptor was taken from a human donor who was either an allogeneic HSCT recipient or a stem cell or donor lymphocyte infusion donor (not recorded which). It is not recorded whose cells these are; they may come from a transplant donor. The rearranged chain carries TRBV5-4 and TRBJ2-1; TRBD1 aligns with 9 central bases. The sequencing input was blood, either unsorted or a sorted T cell fraction (not recorded which). The DNA reads TGCGCCAGCAGCTATCCCGACAGGGGGAATGAGCAGTTCTTC. Its product reads: CASSYPDRGNEQFF.